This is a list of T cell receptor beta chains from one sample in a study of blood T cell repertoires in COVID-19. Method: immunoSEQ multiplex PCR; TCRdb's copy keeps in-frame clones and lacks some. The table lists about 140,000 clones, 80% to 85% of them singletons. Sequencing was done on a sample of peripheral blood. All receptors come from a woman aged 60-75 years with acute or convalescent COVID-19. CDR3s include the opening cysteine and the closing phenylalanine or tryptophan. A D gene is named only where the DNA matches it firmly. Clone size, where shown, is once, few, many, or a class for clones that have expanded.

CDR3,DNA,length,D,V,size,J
CASSPSPSGYGANVLTF,TGTGCCAGCAGCCCCTCGCCGTCGGGGTATGGGGCCAACGTCCTGACTTTC,17,.,TRBV7-2,.,TRBJ2-6
CASSQDFAGYGTDTQYF,TGTGCCAGCAGCCAAGATTTTGCAGGGTATGGCACAGATACGCAGTATTTT,17,.,TRBV4-2,.,TRBJ2-3
CSVGTDYYEQYF,TGCAGCGTTGGAACCGACTACTACGAGCAGTACTTC,12,.,TRBV29-1,.,TRBJ2-7
CASSVGASGRVDTQYF,TGTGCCAGCAGCGTAGGGGCTAGCGGGAGGGTAGATACGCAGTATTTT,16,TRBD2,TRBV9,once,TRBJ2-3
CASSLVQGSNTEAFF,TGCGCCAGCAGCTTGGTCCAGGGGTCGAACACTGAAGCTTTCTTT,15,.,TRBV5-1,.,TRBJ1-1
CASSQDTAHLGELFF,TGCGCCAGCAGCCAAGATACAGCACACCTCGGGGAGCTGTTTTTT,15,.,TRBV4-3,.,TRBJ2-2
CASSPLDRIIHF,TGTGCCTCCAGCCCTCTTGACAGGATTATCCACTTT,12,.,TRBV6-2/TRBV6-3,.,TRBJ1-6
CASSWASGQENAGYTF,TGCGCCAGCAGCTGGGCCTCGGGACAGGAGAACGCTGGCTACACCTTC,16,TRBD1,TRBV5-1,.,TRBJ1-2
CASSGRGTRTDTQYF,TGTGCCAGCAGTGGGCGGGGAACCCGCACAGATACGCAGTATTTT,15,.,TRBV2,.,TRBJ2-3
CASSRRLAGVRRSYNEQFF,TGTGCCAGCAGTCGCCGGCTAGCGGGAGTCCGACGCTCCTACAATGAGCAGTTCTTC,19,TRBD2,TRBV28,.,TRBJ2-1
CASSLTGYTGELFF,TGCGCCAGCAGTTTAACAGGGTACACCGGGGAGCTGTTTTTT,14,.,TRBV5-1,.,TRBJ2-2
CASTRVNSPLHF,TGTGCCAGCACCCGAGTGAATTCACCCCTCCACTTT,12,.,TRBV28,many,TRBJ1-6
CASTSEGAWTGELFF,TGTGCCAGTACCTCCGAGGGGGCCTGGACTGGGGAGCTGTTTTTT,15,TRBD1,TRBV19,.,TRBJ2-2
CSASKLAEQFF,TGCAGTGCTAGTAAACTAGCTGAACAGTTCTTC,11,.,TRBV20-1,.,TRBJ2-1
CATGTSGSGDTQYF,TGTGCCACGGGGACTAGCGGGAGTGGAGATACGCAGTATTTT,14,TRBD2,TRBV15,.,TRBJ2-3
CASARGSGGTYEQYF,TGTGCTAGCGCCCGGGGGTCAGGGGGAACCTACGAGCAGTACTTC,15,.,TRBV12-5,.,TRBJ2-7
CSVEWGVTEAFF,TGCAGCGTTGAGTGGGGGGTCACTGAAGCTTTCTTT,12,.,TRBV29-1,.,TRBJ1-1
CASSAGGLAGGPLHEQYF,TGCGCCAGCAGCGCTGGAGGCCTAGCGGGAGGGCCGCTACACGAGCAGTACTTC,18,TRBD2,TRBV10-1,.,TRBJ2-7
CASSFPGGGNEKLFF,TGTGCCAGCAGTTTCCCCGGCGGAGGGAATGAAAAACTGTTTTTT,15,.,TRBV28,few,TRBJ1-4
CAWSAKTGNNQPQHF,TGTGCCTGGAGTGCAAAGACAGGGAACAATCAGCCCCAGCATTTT,15,TRBD1,TRBV30,.,TRBJ1-5
CASSQKLAGAGETQYF,TGTGCCAGCAGCCAGAAACTAGCGGGAGCAGGGGAGACCCAGTACTTC,16,TRBD2,TRBV4-2,.,TRBJ2-5
CASSLDAGGPETQYF,TGTGCCAGCAGCTTAGATGCGGGAGGCCCGGAGACCCAGTACTTC,15,TRBD2,TRBV7-9,.,TRBJ2-5
CAWNWNTEAFF,TGTGCCTGGAACTGGAACACTGAAGCTTTCTTT,11,.,TRBV30,few,TRBJ1-1
CASSQGILADYEQYF,TGCGCCAGCAGCCAAGGGATTCTAGCGGACTACGAGCAGTACTTC,15,TRBD2,TRBV4-3,.,TRBJ2-7
CATSRGRAGGTYEQYF,TGTGCCACCAGCAGAGGTAGAGCGGGAGGCACCTACGAGCAGTACTTC,16,TRBD2,TRBV15,.,TRBJ2-7
CASSLAGVKYNEQFF,TGTGCCAGTAGTTTAGCGGGAGTGAAGTACAATGAGCAGTTCTTC,15,TRBD2,TRBV19,.,TRBJ2-1
CASSNRVGAFF,TGTGCCAGCAGCAACAGGGTCGGGGCTTTCTTT,11,.,TRBV28,few,TRBJ1-1
CASRGGSPDTQYF,TGTGCCAGCAGGGGCGGGAGTCCGGATACGCAGTATTTT,13,TRBD2,TRBV28,.,TRBJ2-3
CASSPWTGPSEQYF,TGTGCCAGCAGCCCATGGACAGGTCCGAGCGAGCAGTACTTC,14,TRBD1,TRBV11-3,many,TRBJ2-7
CAISDKGGYEQYF,TGTGCCATCAGTGATAAGGGGGGGTACGAGCAGTACTTC,13,.,TRBV10-3,.,TRBJ2-7
CASGQVGYEQYF,TGTGCCAGCGGACAGGTTGGTTACGAGCAGTACTTC,12,TRBD1,TRBV5-4,.,TRBJ2-7
CASSLTGEQPQHF,TGTGCCAGCAGCCTAACAGGGGAGCAGCCCCAGCATTTT,13,TRBD1,TRBV6-5,.,TRBJ1-5
CASSLTGGGHYGYTF,TGTGCCAGCAGTCTTACAGGGGGCGGGCACTATGGCTACACCTTC,15,TRBD1,TRBV28,.,TRBJ1-2
CASSSGGRFTEAFF,TGTGCCAGCAGTTCAGGGGGCAGGTTTACTGAAGCTTTCTTT,14,TRBD1,TRBV6-5,.,TRBJ1-1
CASSFLQGAPYGYTF,TGTGCCAGCAGCTTTCTCCAGGGGGCGCCTTATGGCTACACCTTC,15,TRBD1,TRBV5-6,.,TRBJ1-2
CASSPPGGGTYNEQFF,TGCGCCAGCAGCCCCCCCGGGGGGGGTACCTACAATGAGCAGTTCTTC,16,TRBD2,TRBV4-1,.,TRBJ2-1